The rows below give T cell receptor beta chains drawn from one sample of a study of shared clonotypes between healthy human individuals. Libraries were prepared by immunoSEQ multiplex PCR; TCRdb keeps only in-frame clonotypes and omits some of them. The table includes some 1,600,000 clones, approximately 98% detected once. Sequenced sample: naive CD4+ T cells sorted from blood. These receptors were obtained from a man younger than 45 in good health. Each CDR3 is given without its conserved first and last residue. The order of the fields is clone size, V gene, J gene, CDR3 protein. Clone size is shown for a subset of rows, as once, few, many or a class of expanded clone.

abundance: NA
v_gene: TRBV5-1
j_gene: TRBJ2-3
CDR3aa: ASRLAGGIPSTDTQY

abundance: NA
v_gene: TRBV25-1
j_gene: TRBJ1-5
CDR3aa: ASSESSGGNQPQH

abundance: once
v_gene: TRBV5-1
j_gene: TRBJ2-7
CDR3aa: ASSLAPTPPYYSYEQY

abundance: NA
v_gene: TRBV5-1
j_gene: TRBJ2-7
CDR3aa: ASTPGTGSYEQY

abundance: NA
v_gene: TRBV7-9
j_gene: TRBJ1-2
CDR3aa: ASSLASRFEYGYT

abundance: NA
v_gene: TRBV9
j_gene: TRBJ2-1
CDR3aa: ASSVDPRPGGSHNEQF

abundance: NA
v_gene: TRBV9
j_gene: TRBJ1-1
CDR3aa: ASSRNRGWGEAF

abundance: NA
v_gene: TRBV7-2
j_gene: TRBJ1-4
CDR3aa: ASSPDRGSQKLF

abundance: once
v_gene: TRBV15
j_gene: TRBJ2-2
CDR3aa: ATNGQGSDTGELF

abundance: NA
v_gene: TRBV6-5
j_gene: TRBJ2-7
CDR3aa: ASSGTAYEQY

abundance: NA
v_gene: TRBV7-9
j_gene: TRBJ2-4
CDR3aa: ASSLGGSRGPVAKNIQY

abundance: NA
v_gene: TRBV2
j_gene: TRBJ1-5
CDR3aa: ASTRQVSNQPQH

abundance: NA
v_gene: TRBV14
j_gene: TRBJ2-1
CDR3aa: ASSPEGSYNEQF

abundance: NA
v_gene: TRBV7-9
j_gene: TRBJ1-1
CDR3aa: ASSRDRLNTEAF

abundance: NA
v_gene: TRBV11-2
j_gene: TRBJ1-1
CDR3aa: ASSLKGNTEAF

abundance: NA
v_gene: TRBV5-4
j_gene: TRBJ2-2
CDR3aa: ASNLGLADNTGELF